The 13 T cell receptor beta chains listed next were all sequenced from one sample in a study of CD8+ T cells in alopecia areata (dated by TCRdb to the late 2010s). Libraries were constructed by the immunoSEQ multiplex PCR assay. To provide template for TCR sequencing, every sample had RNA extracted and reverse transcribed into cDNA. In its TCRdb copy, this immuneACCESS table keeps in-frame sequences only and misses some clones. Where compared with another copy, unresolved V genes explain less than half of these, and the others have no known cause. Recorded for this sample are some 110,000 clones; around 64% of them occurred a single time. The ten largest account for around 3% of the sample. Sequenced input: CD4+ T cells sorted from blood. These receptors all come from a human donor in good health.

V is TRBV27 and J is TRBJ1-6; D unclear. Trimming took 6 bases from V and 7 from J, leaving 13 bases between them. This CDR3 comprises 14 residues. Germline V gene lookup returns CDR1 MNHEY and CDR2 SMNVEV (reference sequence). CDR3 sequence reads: CASRPHATNSPLHF. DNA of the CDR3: TGTGCCAGCAGGCCCCACGCCACGAATTCACCCCTCCACTTT.

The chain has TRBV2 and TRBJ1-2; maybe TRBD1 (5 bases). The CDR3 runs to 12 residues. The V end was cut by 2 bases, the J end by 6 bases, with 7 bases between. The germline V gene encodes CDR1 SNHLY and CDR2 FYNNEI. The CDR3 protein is CASSEQGHGYTF. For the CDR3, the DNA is TGTGCCAGCAGTGAACAGGGCCATGGCTACACCTTC.

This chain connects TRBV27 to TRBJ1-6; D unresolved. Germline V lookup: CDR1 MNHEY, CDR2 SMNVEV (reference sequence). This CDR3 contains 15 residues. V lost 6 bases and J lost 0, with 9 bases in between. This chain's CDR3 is CASSPRPSYNSPLHF. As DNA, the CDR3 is TGTGCCAGCAGCCCCCGACCCTCCTATAATTCACCCCTCCACTTT.

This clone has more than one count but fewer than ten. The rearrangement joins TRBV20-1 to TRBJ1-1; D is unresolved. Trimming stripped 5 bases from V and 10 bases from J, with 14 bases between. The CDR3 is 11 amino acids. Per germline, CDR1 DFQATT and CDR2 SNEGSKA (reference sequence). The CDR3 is CSAASQIAAFF. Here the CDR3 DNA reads TGCAGTGCTGCATCCCAGATTGCAGCTTTCTTT.

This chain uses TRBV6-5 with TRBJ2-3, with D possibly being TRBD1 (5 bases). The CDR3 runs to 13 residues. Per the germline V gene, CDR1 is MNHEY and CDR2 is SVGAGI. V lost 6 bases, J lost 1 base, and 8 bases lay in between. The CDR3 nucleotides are TGTGCCAGCAGGACAGCTGGCACAGATACGCAGTATTTT. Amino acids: CASRTAGTDTQYF.

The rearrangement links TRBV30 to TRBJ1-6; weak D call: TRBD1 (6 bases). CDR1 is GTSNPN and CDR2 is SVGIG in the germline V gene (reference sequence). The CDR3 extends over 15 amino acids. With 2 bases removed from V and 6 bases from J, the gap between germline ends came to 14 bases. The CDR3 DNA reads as TGTGCCTGGAGTAAGGGGGGGGTTGGTAATTCACCCCTCCACTTT. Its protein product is CAWSKGGVGNSPLHF. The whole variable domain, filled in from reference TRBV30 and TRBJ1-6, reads SQTIHQWPATLVQPVGSPLSLECTVEGTSNPNLYWYRQAAGRGLQLLFYSVGIGQISSEVPQNLSASRPQDRQFILSSKKLLLSDSGFYLCAWSKGGVGNSPLHFGNGTRLTVT.

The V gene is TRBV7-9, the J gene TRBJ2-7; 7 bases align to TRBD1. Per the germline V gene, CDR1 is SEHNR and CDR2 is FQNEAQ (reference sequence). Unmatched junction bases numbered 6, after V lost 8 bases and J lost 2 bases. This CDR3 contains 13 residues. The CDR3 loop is CASQGGQTYEQYF. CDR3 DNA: TGTGCCAGCCAAGGGGGACAGACCTACGAGCAGTACTTC.

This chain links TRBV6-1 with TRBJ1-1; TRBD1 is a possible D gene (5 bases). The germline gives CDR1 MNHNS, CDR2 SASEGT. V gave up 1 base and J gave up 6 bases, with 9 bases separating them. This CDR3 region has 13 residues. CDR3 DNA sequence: TGTGCCAGCAGTGAAGGGACACGGGCTGAAGCTTTCTTT. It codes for CASSEGTRAEAFF.

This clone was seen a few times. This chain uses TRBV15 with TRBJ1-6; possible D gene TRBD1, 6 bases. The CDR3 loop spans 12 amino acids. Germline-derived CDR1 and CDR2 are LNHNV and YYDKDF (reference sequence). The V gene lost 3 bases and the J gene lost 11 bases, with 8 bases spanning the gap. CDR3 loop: CATSRRQAPLHF. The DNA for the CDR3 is TGTGCCACCAGCAGGCGACAGGCACCCCTCCACTTT.

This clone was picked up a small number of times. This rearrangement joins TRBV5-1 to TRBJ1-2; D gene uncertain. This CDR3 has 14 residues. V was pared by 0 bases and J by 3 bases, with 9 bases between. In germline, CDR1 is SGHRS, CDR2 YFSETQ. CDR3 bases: TGCGCCAGCAGCTTGGGACGGACTTACTATGGCTACACCTTC. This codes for CASSLGRTYYGYTF. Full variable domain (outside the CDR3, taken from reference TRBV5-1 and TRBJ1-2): KAGVTQTPRYLIKTRGQQVTLSCSPISGHRSVSWYQQTPGQGLQFLFEYFSETQRNKGNFPGRFSGRQFSNSRSEMNVSTLELGDSALYLCASSLGRTYYGYTFGSGTRLTVV.

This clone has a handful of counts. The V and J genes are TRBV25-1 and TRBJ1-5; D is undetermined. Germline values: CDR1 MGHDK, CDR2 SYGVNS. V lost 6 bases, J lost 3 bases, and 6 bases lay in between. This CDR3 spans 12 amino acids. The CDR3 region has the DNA TGTGCCAGCAGGGGTTCCAATCAGCCCCAGCATTTT. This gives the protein CASRGSNQPQHF.

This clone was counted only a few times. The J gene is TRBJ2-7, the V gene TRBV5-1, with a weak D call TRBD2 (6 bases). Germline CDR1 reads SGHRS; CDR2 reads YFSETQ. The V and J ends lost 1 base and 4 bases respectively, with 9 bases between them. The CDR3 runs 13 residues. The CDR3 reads CASSLSGTYEQYF. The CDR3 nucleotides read TGCGCCAGCAGCTTGTCCGGGACTTACGAGCAGTACTTC. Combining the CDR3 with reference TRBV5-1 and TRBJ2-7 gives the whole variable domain KAGVTQTPRYLIKTRGQQVTLSCSPISGHRSVSWYQQTPGQGLQFLFEYFSETQRNKGNFPGRFSGRQFSNSRSEMNVSTLELGDSALYLCASSLSGTYEQYFGPGTRLTVT.

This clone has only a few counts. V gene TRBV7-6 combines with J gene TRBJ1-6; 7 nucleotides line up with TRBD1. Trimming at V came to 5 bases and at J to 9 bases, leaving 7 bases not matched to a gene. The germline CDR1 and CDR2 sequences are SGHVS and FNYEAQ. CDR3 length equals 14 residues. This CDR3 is CASSPDRVGSPLHF. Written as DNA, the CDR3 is TGTGCCAGCAGCCCAGACAGGGTGGGTTCACCCCTCCACTTT.